This T cell receptor beta chain came from a study of CD8+CD57+ T cells in acquired aplastic anemia. Before being chosen for sequencing, patients had shown CD8+CD57+ cell expansion by flow cytometry. Blood samples were obtained from patients who had received no prior therapy. Profiling that covered TCR beta VDJ and CDR3 relied on genomic DNA as its template. Using its own MiXCR run on the reads, TCRdb lists one record per CDR3 protein. In the table there are around 500,000 distinct CDR3 sequences, about a third of which are singletons. The V and J ends lost 4 bases and 2 bases, in that order; junction bases with no gene match: 13. This CDR3 comprises 18 residues. Germline V gene lookup returns CDR1 LGHNA and CDR2 YNFKEQ.

The chain combines TRBV4-2 with TRBJ1-5; 8 positions agree with TRBD1. The origin of this receptor is a human donor with aplastic anemia. The sequenced sample consisted of sorted CD4+, CD8+, or CD8+CD57+ T cells (not recorded which) from PBMCs. The chain's CDR3 is CASSRGQGATTGNQPQHF. CDR3 bases: TGTGCCAGCAGCCGCGGACAGGGTGCTACGACTGGCAATCAGCCCCAGCATTTT.